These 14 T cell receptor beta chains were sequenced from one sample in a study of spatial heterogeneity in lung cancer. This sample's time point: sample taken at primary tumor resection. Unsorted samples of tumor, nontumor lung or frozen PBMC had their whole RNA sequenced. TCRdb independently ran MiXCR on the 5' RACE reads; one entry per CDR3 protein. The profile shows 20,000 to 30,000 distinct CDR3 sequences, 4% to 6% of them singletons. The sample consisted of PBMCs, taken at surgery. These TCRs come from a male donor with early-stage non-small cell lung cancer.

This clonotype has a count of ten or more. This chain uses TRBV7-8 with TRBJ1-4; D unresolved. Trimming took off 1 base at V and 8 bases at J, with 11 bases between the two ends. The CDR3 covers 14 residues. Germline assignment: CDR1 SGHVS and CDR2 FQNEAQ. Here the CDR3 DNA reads TGTGCCAGCAGCTTAGAGAGTAGAGGAGAAAAACTGTTTTTT. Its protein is CASSLESRGEKLFF.

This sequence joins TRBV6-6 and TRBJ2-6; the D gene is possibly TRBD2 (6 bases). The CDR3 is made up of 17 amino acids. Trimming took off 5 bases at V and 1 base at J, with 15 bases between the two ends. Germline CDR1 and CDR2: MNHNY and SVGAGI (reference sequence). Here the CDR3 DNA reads TGTGCCAGCAGTCCCCAGGGAGGAGGATCTGGGGCCAACGTCCTGACTTTC. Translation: CASSPQGGGSGANVLTF.

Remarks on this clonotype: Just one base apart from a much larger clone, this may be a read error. This CDR3 is CSARDNGLPGELFF. In DNA form, the CDR3 reads TGCAGTGCTAGAGATAATGGGCTCCCCGGGGAGCTGTTTTTT. The chain recombines TRBV20-1 with TRBJ2-2; no reliable D call. This CDR3 comprises 14 residues. Germline values: CDR1 DFQATT, CDR2 SNEGSKA (reference sequence). Between the trimmed V and J ends, which lost 0 bases and 6 bases, there was a span of 11 bases.

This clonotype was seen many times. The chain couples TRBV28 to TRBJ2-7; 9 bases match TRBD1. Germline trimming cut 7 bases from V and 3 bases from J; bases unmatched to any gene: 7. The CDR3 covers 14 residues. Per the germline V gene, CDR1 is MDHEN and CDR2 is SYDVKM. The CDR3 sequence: CASIPTGGHYEQYF. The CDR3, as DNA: TGTGCCAGCATTCCGACAGGGGGTCACTACGAGCAGTACTTC. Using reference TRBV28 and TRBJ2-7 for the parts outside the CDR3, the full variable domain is DVKVTQSSRYLVKRTGEKVFLECVQDMDHENMFWYRQDPGLGLRLIYFSYDVKMKEKGDIPEGYSVSREKKERFSLILESASTNQTSMYLCASIPTGGHYEQYFGPGTRLTVT.

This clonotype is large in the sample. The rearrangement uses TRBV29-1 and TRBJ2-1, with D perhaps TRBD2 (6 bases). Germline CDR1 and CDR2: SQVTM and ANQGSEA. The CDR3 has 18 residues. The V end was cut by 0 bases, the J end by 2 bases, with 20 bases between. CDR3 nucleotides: TGCAGCGTTGAAGATCTTGGTCGACTAGTTCTTCCCTACAATGAGCAGTTCTTC. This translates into CSVEDLGRLVLPYNEQFF.

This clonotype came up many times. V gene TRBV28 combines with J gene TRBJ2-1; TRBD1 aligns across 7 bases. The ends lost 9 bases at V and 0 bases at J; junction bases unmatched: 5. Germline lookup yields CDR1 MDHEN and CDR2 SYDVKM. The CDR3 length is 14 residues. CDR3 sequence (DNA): TGTGCCAGTAACAGGGGAAGCTCCTACAATGAGCAGTTCTTC. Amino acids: CASNRGSSYNEQFF.

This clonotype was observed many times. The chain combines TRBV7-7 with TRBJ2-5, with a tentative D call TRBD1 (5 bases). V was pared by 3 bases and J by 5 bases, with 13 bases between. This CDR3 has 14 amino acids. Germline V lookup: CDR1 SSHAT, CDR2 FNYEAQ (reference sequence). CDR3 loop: CASSFYGAGETQYF. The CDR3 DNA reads TGTGCCAGCAGCTTCTATGGGGCCGGGGAGACCCAGTACTTC.

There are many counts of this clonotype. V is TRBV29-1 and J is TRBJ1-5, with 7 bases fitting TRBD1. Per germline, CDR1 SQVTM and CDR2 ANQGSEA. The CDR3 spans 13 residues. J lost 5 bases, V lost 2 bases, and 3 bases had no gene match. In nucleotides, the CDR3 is TGCAGCGTTGAAATGGGGACAGATCAGCCCCAGCATTTT. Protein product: CSVEMGTDQPQHF.

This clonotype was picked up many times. Here the CDR3 DNA reads TGTGCCAGCAGCCTTTTTCGGGGGAACCAAGAGACCCAGTACTTC. Its protein is CASSLFRGNQETQYF. The J gene is TRBJ2-5, the V gene TRBV7-3; D perhaps matches TRBD2 (6 bases). This CDR3 region has 15 residues. V lost 5 bases and J lost 0, with 13 bases in between. Germline CDR1 is SGHTA and CDR2 is FQGTGA.

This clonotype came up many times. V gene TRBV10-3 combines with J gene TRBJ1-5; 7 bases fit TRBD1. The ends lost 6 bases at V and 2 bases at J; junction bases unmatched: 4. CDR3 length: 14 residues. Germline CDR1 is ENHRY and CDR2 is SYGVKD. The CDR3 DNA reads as TGTGCCATCAGCCAGGGGGAGGGCAATCAGCCCCAGCATTTT. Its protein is CAISQGEGNQPQHF.

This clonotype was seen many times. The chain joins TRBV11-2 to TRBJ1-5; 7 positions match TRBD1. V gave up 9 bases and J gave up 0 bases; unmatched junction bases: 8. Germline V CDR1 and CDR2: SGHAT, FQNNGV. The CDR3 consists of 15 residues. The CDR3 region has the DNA TGTGCCAGGACCGGACAGGCTTATAGCAATCAGCCCCAGCATTTT. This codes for CARTGQAYSNQPQHF.

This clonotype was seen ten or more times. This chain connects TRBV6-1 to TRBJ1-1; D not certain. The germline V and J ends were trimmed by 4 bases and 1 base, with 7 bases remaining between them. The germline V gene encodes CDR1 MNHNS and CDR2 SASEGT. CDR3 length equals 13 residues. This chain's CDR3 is CASSAPWNTEAFF. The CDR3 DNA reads TGTGCCAGCAGTGCCCCCTGGAACACTGAAGCTTTCTTT.

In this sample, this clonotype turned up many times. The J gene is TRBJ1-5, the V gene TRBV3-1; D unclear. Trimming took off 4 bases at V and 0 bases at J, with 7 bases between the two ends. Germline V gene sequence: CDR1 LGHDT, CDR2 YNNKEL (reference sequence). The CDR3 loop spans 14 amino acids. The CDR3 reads CASSLRRSNQPQHF. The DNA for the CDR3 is TGTGCCAGCAGCCTTCGGCGTAGCAATCAGCCCCAGCATTTT.

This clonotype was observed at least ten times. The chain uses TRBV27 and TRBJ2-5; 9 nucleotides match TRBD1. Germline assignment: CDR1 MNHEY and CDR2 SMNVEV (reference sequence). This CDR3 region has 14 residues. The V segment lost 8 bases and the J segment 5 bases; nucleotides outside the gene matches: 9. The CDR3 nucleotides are TGTGCCAGCGGAAAGACAGGGGGTAAGGAGACCCAGTACTTC. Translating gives CASGKTGGKETQYF.